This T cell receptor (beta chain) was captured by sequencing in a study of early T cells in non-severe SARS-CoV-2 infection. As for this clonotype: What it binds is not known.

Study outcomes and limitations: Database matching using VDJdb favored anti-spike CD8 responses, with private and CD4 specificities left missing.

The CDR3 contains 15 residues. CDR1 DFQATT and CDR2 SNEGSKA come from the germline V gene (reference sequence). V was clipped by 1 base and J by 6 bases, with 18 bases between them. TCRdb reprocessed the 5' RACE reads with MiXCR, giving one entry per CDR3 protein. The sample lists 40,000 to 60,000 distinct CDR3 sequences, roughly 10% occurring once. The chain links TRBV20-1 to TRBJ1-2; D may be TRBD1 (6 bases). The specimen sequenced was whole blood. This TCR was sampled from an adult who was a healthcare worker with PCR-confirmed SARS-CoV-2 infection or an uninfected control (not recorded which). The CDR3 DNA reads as TGCAGTGCTAGAGTACCGACAGGTCTGCTTCATGGCTACACCTTC. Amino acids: CSARVPTGLLHGYTF.